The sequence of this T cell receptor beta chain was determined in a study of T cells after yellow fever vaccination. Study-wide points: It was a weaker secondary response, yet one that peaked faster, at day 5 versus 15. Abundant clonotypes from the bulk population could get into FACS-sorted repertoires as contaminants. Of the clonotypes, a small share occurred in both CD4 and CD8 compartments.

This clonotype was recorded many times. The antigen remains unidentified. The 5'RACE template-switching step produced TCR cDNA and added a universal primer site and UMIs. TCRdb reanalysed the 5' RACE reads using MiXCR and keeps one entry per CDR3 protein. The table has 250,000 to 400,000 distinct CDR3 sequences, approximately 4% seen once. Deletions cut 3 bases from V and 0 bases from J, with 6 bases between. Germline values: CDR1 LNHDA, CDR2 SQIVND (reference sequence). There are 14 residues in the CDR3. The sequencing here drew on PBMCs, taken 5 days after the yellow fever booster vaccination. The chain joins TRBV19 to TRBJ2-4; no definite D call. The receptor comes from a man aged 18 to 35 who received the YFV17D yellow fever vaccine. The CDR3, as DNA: TGTGCCAGTAGTATGCCAAAAGCCAAAAACATTCAGTACTTC. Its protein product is CASSMPKAKNIQYF.